This T cell receptor (beta chain) originates from a study of cytomegalovirus exposure and HLA in healthy donors. CDR1 SGHNT and CDR2 YYREEE come from the germline V gene (reference sequence). Trimming took off 2 bases at V and 1 base at J, with 6 bases between the two ends. The CDR3 runs to 13 residues. Amplification used 60 Vbeta primers and 13 Jbeta primers. TCRdb's table, derived via immunoSEQ multiplex PCR, lists solely in-frame clones and lacks some. The sample totals roughly 88,000 clones. The clonotype originates from a man aged 45-65 years in good health and CMV-seropositive. The genes are TRBV5-4 and TRBJ2-5; D unresolved. Specimen: PBMCs. The CDR3: CASSFPGQETQYF. The CDR3 DNA is TGTGCCAGCAGCTTCCCGGGCCAAGAGACCCAGTACTTC.